These T cell receptor beta chains were read from a single sample in a study of T cell repertoires in cytomegalovirus infection. Via MiXCR, TCRdb re-called the reads, giving one row per CDR3 protein. Of 830,000 or so distinct CDR3 sequences in the sample, roughly 33% are singletons; the top ten hold 9.5% to 15%. Antigen specificity for these receptors is unknown. The sequencing here drew on cultured CD8+ T cells from PBMCs, taken from culture after CMV antigen stimulation. Every receptor here comes from a human donor in good health (CMV status not recorded). Some clones in this sample may be carry-over from other donors' samples. The CDR3 runs from the conserved cysteine through the conserved F or W. A D gene is named only where the DNA matches it firmly. Not every row has a clone size; where given, it reads once, few, many or a size class.

D | size | J | V | DNA | CDR3
TRBD2 | NA | TRBJ2-4 | TRBV15 | TGTGCCACCAGCCGGAGCGGGGGCCGGGAAATTCAGTACTTC | CATSRSGGREIQYF
TRBD2 | NA | TRBJ2-2 | TRBV11-2 | TGTGCCAGCATCACGACTAGCGGGGGAAGTACCGGGGAGCTGTTTTTT | CASITTSGGSTGELFF
NA | few | TRBJ2-7 | TRBV12-3/TRBV12-4 | TGTGCCAGCGGATCGGACAGCTCCTACGAGCAGTACTTC | CASGSDSSYEQYF
TRBD1 | many | TRBJ2-5 | TRBV20-1 | TGCAGTGCTAGAGATCCTGCCGGGACAGGGGGAGAGACCCAGTACTTC | CSARDPAGTGGETQYF
TRBD1 | many | TRBJ1-5 | TRBV6-1 | TGTGCCAGCAGAACCGACAGGGCCAGGAATCAGCCCCAGCATTTT | CASRTDRARNQPQHF
TRBD1 | NA | TRBJ2-7 | TRBV6-1 | TGTGCCAGCAGTGAAGCTCGATGGCAGGGGGCCTACGAGCAGTACTTC | CASSEARWQGAYEQYF
NA | NA | TRBJ2-1 | TRBV20-1 | TGCAGTGCTAGGGGGTTGGGGTGGAATGAGCAGTTCTTC | CSARGLGWNEQFF
TRBD1 | many | TRBJ2-1 | TRBV7-9 | TGTGCCACCAAAGGGGGGCTTCGGACAGGGGAGTTCTTC | CATKGGLRTGEFF
NA | once | TRBJ1-6 | TRBV9 | TGTGCCAGCAGCGTCAACAGCATCTCCTATAATTCACCCCTCCACTTT | CASSVNSISYNSPLHF
TRBD1 | NA | TRBJ1-2 | TRBV27 | TGTGCCAGCAGTTTATTTGCCCGGGACAGCTATGGCTACACCTTC | CASSLFARDSYGYTF
TRBD1 | once | TRBJ2-5 | TRBV10-3 | TGTGCCATCAGTGATGCGGGGGACAGGGGAACCGGAGAGACCCAGTACTTC | CAISDAGDRGTGETQYF
NA | NA | TRBJ1-5 | TRBV28 | TGTGCCAGCAGTCCCTATTTTGGACAGCCTAGCAATCAGCCCCAGCATTTT | CASSPYFGQPSNQPQHF
NA | NA | TRBJ2-1 | TRBV6-5 | TGTGCCAGCAGTGAGTGGGTTGGCAATGAGCAGTTCTTC | CASSEWVGNEQFF
NA | NA | TRBJ2-5 | TRBV28 | TGTGCCAGCAATCCGTGGGGAGGGACAGGTGATTCTAAGGAAGAGACCCAGTACTTC | CASNPWGGTGDSKEETQYF
TRBD1 | many | TRBJ2-4 | TRBV7-8 | TGTGCCAGCAGGGGACAGGGTGAGAACATTCAGTACTTC | CASRGQGENIQYF
NA | NA | TRBJ2-1 | TRBV6-1 | TGTGTCAGCAGCACCCCTAGGACAGTGGGCAATGAGCAGTTCTTC | CVSSTPRTVGNEQFF
NA | NA | TRBJ2-1 | TRBV5-4 | TGTGCCAGCAGCTCCACACTCAATGAGCAGTTCTTC | CASSSTLNEQFF
NA | once | TRBJ2-7 | TRBV11-1 | TGTGCCAGCAGCCCGAGTCCCGCCAGGGGCGACGAGCAGTACTTC | CASSPSPARGDEQYF
NA | NA | TRBJ2-7 | TRBV27 | TGTGCCAGCAGTTTATCAACTGGGGTCATCGTCCACGAGCAGTACTTC | CASSLSTGVIVHEQYF
TRBD1 | NA | TRBJ1-2 | TRBV6-6 | TGTGCCAGCAGTCTCCTGACAGGGGACTATGGCTACACCTTC | CASSLLTGDYGYTF
TRBD1 | many | TRBJ1-2 | TRBV7-2 | TGTGCCAGCAGTCACCTTGGACAGGAGAACTATGGCTACACCTTC | CASSHLGQENYGYTF
TRBD1 | NA | TRBJ1-5 | TRBV12-3/TRBV12-4 | TGTGCCAGCAGTCCCGGGACAGGGGGCCGGTATCAGCCCCAGCATTTT | CASSPGTGGRYQPQHF
TRBD2 | NA | TRBJ2-1 | TRBV9 | TGTGCCAGCAGCGTAGCTCTAGCGGGGGTCAATGAGCAGTTCTTC | CASSVALAGVNEQFF
NA | many | TRBJ2-3 | TRBV18 | TGTGCCAGCTCACCCCCCCTACAGGGCCCCCCAGATACGCAGTATTTT | CASSPPLQGPPDTQYF
TRBD2 | NA | TRBJ2-2 | TRBV3-1 | TGTGCCAGCAGCCAAGGGATGCGGGGGATCGGGGAGCTGTTTTTT | CASSQGMRGIGELFF